These 27 T cell receptor beta chains were sequenced from one sample in a study of immune reconstitution after stem cell transplant in scleroderma. TCRdb called the RT-PCR reads again in MiXCR, with one record for every CDR3 protein. The sample lists 1,500 to 2,000 distinct CDR3 sequences; 13% were seen once. Specimen collection occurred before or after autologous hematopoietic stem cell transplantation (not recorded which). The origin of the receptors is a female donor with systemic sclerosis.

By share, this clonotype ranks as medium-sized. The chain links TRBV7-2 to TRBJ2-3; TRBD2 agrees at 14 bases. There are 17 residues in the CDR3. After removal of 4 bases from V and 5 bases from J, the junction contained 8 bases not matched to a gene. In germline, CDR1 is SGHTA, CDR2 FQGNSA. For the CDR3, the DNA is TGTGCCAGCAGCTCCCAAGGGACTAGCGGGGGTGGAGATACGCAGTATTTT. This translates into CASSSQGTSGGGDTQYF. The variable domain in full, with the rest retrieved from reference TRBV7-2 and TRBJ2-3, is GAGVSQSPSNKVTEKGKDVELRCDPISGHTALYWYRQSLGQGLEFLIYFQGNSAPDKSGLPSDRFSAERTGGSVSTLTIQRTQQEDSAVYLCASSSQGTSGGGDTQYFGPGTRLTVL.

V gene TRBV6-2 or TRBV6-3 combines with J gene TRBJ1-1, with TRBD1 as a possible D gene (5 bases). CDR1 is MNHEY, CDR2 SVGEGT, per germline. This CDR3 region has 17 residues. Trimming left V 6 bases short and J 7 bases short, with 27 bases between. The CDR3, as DNA: TGTGCCAGCAGCCCGGATCGCCCGGGGGTGGTCGTCTTTGAAGCTTTCTTT. Protein: CASSPDRPGVVVFEAFF.

The chain links TRBV5-1 to TRBJ2-5, with TRBD2 matching over 13 bases. Germline CDR1 SGHRS, CDR2 YFSETQ. CDR3 length: 15 amino acids. V shed 4 bases and J 4 bases; nucleotides not matched to a gene: 4. The CDR3 region has the DNA TGCGCCAGCAGCGCACTAGCGGGGGGGCGAGAGACCCAGTACTTC. Translating gives CASSALAGGRETQYF.

The chain is built from TRBV20-1 and TRBJ2-1; 10 bases are shared with TRBD2. CDR1 DFQATT and CDR2 SNEGSKA come from the germline V gene (reference sequence). V trimming: 4 bases; J trimming: 7 bases; junction bases outside the gene matches: 10. The CDR3 spans 15 residues. CDR3 region: CSATGSGRSENEQFF. The CDR3 coding sequence is TGCAGTGCTACTGGTAGCGGGAGGTCGGAAAATGAGCAGTTCTTC.

In this sample, this clonotype is medium-sized (0.01 to 0.1%). The V gene is TRBV6-2 or TRBV6-3, the J gene TRBJ2-7; D perhaps matches TRBD2 (6 bases). With 5 bases removed from V and 5 bases from J, the gap between germline ends came to 22 bases. Germline V lookup: CDR1 MNHEY, CDR2 SVGEGT. The CDR3 covers 16 residues. This CDR3 is CASSVPEERVRDEQYF. The CDR3 nucleotides read TGTGCCAGCAGTGTCCCCGAGGAGCGGGTGCGGGACGAGCAGTACTTC.

The V call is TRBV19, the J call TRBJ2-1; D is unclear. This CDR3 is built from 15 residues. Trimming cost V 5 bases and J 7 bases, with 18 bases left between them. The germline gives CDR1 LNHDA, CDR2 SQIVND (reference sequence). CDR3 sequence: CASSPRAVSVNEQFF. Written as DNA, the CDR3 is TGTGCCAGTAGTCCACGGGCGGTGAGTGTAAATGAGCAGTTCTTC.

In its sample, this clonotype ranks as medium-sized. The rearrangement links TRBV20-1 to TRBJ2-3; 10 nucleotides match TRBD2. V shed 1 base and J 1 base; nucleotides not matched to a gene: 8. This CDR3 has 17 residues. Germline assignment: CDR1 DFQATT and CDR2 SNEGSKA (reference sequence). The CDR3 region is CSARANSGGSRTDTQYF. CDR3 bases: TGCAGTGCTAGAGCTAATAGCGGGGGGAGTCGCACAGATACGCAGTATTTT.

This clonotype was observed a few times. Given a much more abundant clone one base away, this may be a read error. The chain employs TRBV12-3 or TRBV12-4 and TRBJ2-7, with D possibly being TRBD1 (6 bases). The CDR3 length is 14 residues. V lost 7 bases and J lost 5, with 18 bases in between. CDR3 bases: TGTGCCAGCACCCCATCACAGGGTAGGGACGAGCAGTACTTC. It translates to CASTPSQGRDEQYF.

This clonotype is medium-sized. The V and J genes are TRBV5-1 and TRBJ2-7, with 7 bases that match TRBD1. The CDR3 covers 14 residues. The V and J ends lost 8 bases and 3 bases, in that order; junction bases with no gene match: 11. Germline V gene sequence: CDR1 SGHRS, CDR2 YFSETQ. The CDR3 here is CASRPGTVVYEQYF. The CDR3 DNA follows: TGCGCCAGTCGACCCGGGACAGTAGTCTACGAGCAGTACTTC. Full variable domain (missing parts from reference TRBV5-1 and TRBJ2-7): KAGVTQTPRYLIKTRGQQVTLSCSPISGHRSVSWYQQTPGQGLQFLFEYFSETQRNKGNFPGRFSGRQFSNSRSEMNVSTLELGDSALYLCASRPGTVVYEQYFGPGTRLTVT.

Judged by abundance, this clonotype is medium-sized (0.01 to 0.1%). This chain links TRBV18 with TRBJ1-2; 7 nucleotides agree with TRBD1. The CDR3 is made up of 13 amino acids. V lost 3 bases and J lost 3; bases outside the gene matches: 1. Looked up from germline, CDR1 is KGHSH and CDR2 is LQKENI. CDR3 coding DNA: TGTGCCAGCTCACCCGGGACAGACTATGGCTACACCTTC. This gives the protein CASSPGTDYGYTF.

This clonotype ranks as medium-sized. The gene calls are TRBV9 and TRBJ1-1; TRBD1 aligns across 8 bases. There are 15 residues in the CDR3. With 0 bases clipped from V and 3 bases from J, the junction kept 4 bases outside the gene matches. Germline-derived CDR1 and CDR2 are SGDLS and YYNGEE. For the CDR3, the DNA is TGTGCCAGCAGCGTAGAGGGACAGGCCTACACTGAAGCTTTCTTT. Translated, it gives CASSVEGQAYTEAFF.

This clonotype has a handful of counts. The chain carries TRBV28 and TRBJ2-7; 10 bases are shared with TRBD1. CDR3 length: 14 residues. J gave up 4 bases and V 6 bases, and 6 bases lay outside the gene matches. CDR1 MDHEN and CDR2 SYDVKM come from the germline V gene. The CDR3 sequence is CASRIGTGAYEQYF. In nucleotides, the CDR3 is TGTGCCAGCAGAATCGGGACAGGGGCTTACGAGCAGTACTTC.

In its sample, this clonotype is medium-sized. V is TRBV5-1 and J is TRBJ2-1, with a tentative D call TRBD1 (7 bases). This CDR3 contains 16 residues. Trimming removed 4 bases at V and 3 bases at J, with 17 bases between. CDR1 is SGHRS and CDR2 is YFSETQ in the germline V gene. The CDR3 here is CASSPRTQGGYNEQFF. In DNA form, the CDR3 reads TGCGCCAGCAGCCCCCGAACTCAGGGGGGCTACAATGAGCAGTTCTTC. Drawing the rest from reference TRBV5-1 and TRBJ2-1, the complete variable domain is KAGVTQTPRYLIKTRGQQVTLSCSPISGHRSVSWYQQTPGQGLQFLFEYFSETQRNKGNFPGRFSGRQFSNSRSEMNVSTLELGDSALYLCASSPRTQGGYNEQFFGPGTRLTVL.

The DNA of the CDR3 is TGTGCCACCAGTGATTTGTCCGAGCAGTACTTC. Amino acids: CATSDLSEQYF. V usage is TRBV24-1 and J usage is TRBJ2-7; D unclear. Germline CDR1 KGHDR, CDR2 SFDVKD. Trimming took 0 bases from V and 6 from J, leaving 2 bases between them. This CDR3 comprises 11 residues.

This clonotype was counted once. The V gene is TRBV7-8, the J gene TRBJ2-3; D may be TRBD2 (6 bases). The CDR3 runs to 16 residues. V lost 1 base to trimming and J lost 1 base, with 12 bases between them. CDR1 is SGHVS and CDR2 is FQNEAQ in the germline V gene. CDR3 bases: TGTGCCAGCAGCTTAGGCGGGGTGGAGGGCACAGATACGCAGTATTTT. It codes for CASSLGGVEGTDTQYF.

This clonotype is judged medium-sized (0.01 to 0.1%). The chain couples TRBV5-1 to TRBJ2-1, with 10 bases aligning to TRBD2. Germline CDR1 is SGHRS and CDR2 is YFSETQ. The CDR3 is 16 amino acids. With V trimmed by 4 bases and J by 9 bases, 13 bases remained unmatched. CDR3 in amino acids: CASSGDPSGGPGEQFF. The CDR3 coding sequence is TGCGCCAGCAGCGGGGACCCTAGCGGGGGCCCGGGTGAGCAGTTCTTC.

Concerning this clonotype itself: A read error may explain this, as a much larger clone is one base away. V and J are TRBV20-1 and TRBJ2-5; 7 bases agree with TRBD1. The germline CDR1 and CDR2 sequences are DFQATT and SNEGSKA (reference sequence). The CDR3 spans 13 residues. The V segment lost 6 bases and the J segment 5 bases; nucleotides outside the gene matches: 9. CDR3 protein: CSAARQGRETQYF. The CDR3 DNA follows: TGCAGTGCCGCTCGACAGGGAAGGGAGACCCAGTACTTC.

The chain uses TRBV18 and TRBJ1-1; D gene ambiguous. V lost 2 bases to trimming and J lost 1 base, with 14 bases between them. The CDR3 runs 16 residues. Per germline, CDR1 KGHSH and CDR2 LQKENI. CDR3 sequence: CASSPWATRENTEAFF. The DNA of the CDR3 is TGTGCCAGCTCACCATGGGCAACGAGGGAGAACACTGAAGCTTTCTTT.

Here the CDR3 DNA reads TGCAGTGCTAGCAAACCGAACGCGAACACTGAAGCTTTCTTT. Residues: CSASKPNANTEAFF. The chain carries TRBV20-1 and TRBJ1-1; no definite D call. Trimming took 3 bases from V and 1 from J, leaving 12 bases between them. This CDR3 has 14 residues. Germline-derived CDR1 and CDR2 are DFQATT and SNEGSKA (reference sequence).

This clonotype is judged medium-sized. This chain connects TRBV7-2 to TRBJ2-7; 7 bases agree with TRBD1. V lost 5 bases to trimming and J lost 2 bases; unmatched junction nucleotides: 9. Germline CDR1 and CDR2: SGHTA and FQGNSA. The CDR3 consists of 15 residues. Here the CDR3 reads CASSTSTGNAYEQYF. DNA for the CDR3: TGTGCCAGCAGCACCTCGACAGGGAACGCCTACGAGCAGTACTTC. Looking up the rest from reference TRBV7-2 and TRBJ2-7 gives the full variable domain: GAGVSQSPSNKVTEKGKDVELRCDPISGHTALYWYRQSLGQGLEFLIYFQGNSAPDKSGLPSDRFSAERTGGSVSTLTIQRTQQEDSAVYLCASSTSTGNAYEQYFGPGTRLTVT.

As for this clonotype: The junction differs from germline at one of its ends, possibly a read error. V gene TRBV7-7 combines with J gene TRBJ2-1, with D possibly matching TRBD1 (6 bases). Germline V CDR1 and CDR2: SSHAT, FNYEAQ (reference sequence). The CDR3 runs 15 residues. As DNA, the CDR3 is TGTGCTAGCAGCTTAGCACAGGGATCCTACAATGAGCAGTTCTTC. Protein sequence: CASSLAQGSYNEQFF.

This clonotype is deemed medium-sized. V is TRBV20-1 and J is TRBJ1-5, with 9 bases matching TRBD1. V lost 3 bases and J lost 7; bases outside the gene matches: 4. This CDR3 comprises 13 residues. The germline CDR1 and CDR2 sequences are DFQATT and SNEGSKA (reference sequence). CDR3 nucleotides: TGCAGTGCTAGGGACAGGGGTTCCCAGCCCCAGCATTTT. Its translation: CSARDRGSQPQHF.

The chain joins TRBV7-9 to TRBJ1-1, with TRBD1 identical over 8 bases. V gave up 7 bases and J gave up 3 bases; unmatched junction bases: 7. This CDR3 region has 14 residues. The germline gives CDR1 SEHNR, CDR2 FQNEAQ (reference sequence). CDR3 DNA sequence: TGTGCCAGCATGGACAGGGAGCGGCACACTGAAGCTTTCTTT. Residues: CASMDRERHTEAFF.

The chain employs TRBV20-1 and TRBJ1-5; D may be TRBD1 (6 bases). V lost 3 bases, J lost 7 bases, and 13 bases lay in between. The V gene's germline CDR1 is DFQATT and CDR2 SNEGSKA (reference sequence). This CDR3 is built from 13 residues. CDR3 loop: CSASPGGDQPQHF. The CDR3 DNA follows: TGCAGTGCTAGTCCGGGGGGCGACCAGCCCCAGCATTTT.

By share of the sample, this clonotype is medium-sized. CDR3 coding DNA: TGTGCCAGCAGACTCTCTAGCGGGGGGAACACCGGGGAGCTGTTTTTT. Encoded protein: CASRLSSGGNTGELFF. The rearrangement uses TRBV27 and TRBJ2-2, with 10 bases that match TRBD2. The germline V gene has CDR1 MNHEY and CDR2 SMNVEV (reference sequence). The CDR3 runs to 16 residues. The ends lost 6 bases at V and 1 base at J; junction bases unmatched: 5.

In the case of this clonotype: A read error may explain this, as a much larger clone is one base away. The chain joins TRBV6-2 or TRBV6-3 to TRBJ1-5; no clear D gene. The V end was cut by 10 bases, the J end by 7 bases, with 20 bases between. Germline CDR1 MNHEY, CDR2 SVGEGT. The CDR3 covers 14 residues. The DNA of the CDR3 is TGTGCCACCCGAACAACCTTGACGGGACAGCCCCAGCATTTT. Residues: CATRTTLTGQPQHF.

The rearrangement links TRBV10-1 to TRBJ1-1; 9 nucleotides line up with TRBD1. This CDR3 is 13 amino acids long. Germline V gives CDR1 WNHNN, CDR2 SYGVQD (reference sequence). V lost 5 bases and J lost 5; bases outside the gene matches: 3. The CDR3 is CASSRDRVTEAFF. CDR3 in DNA: TGCGCCAGCAGTCGGGACAGGGTGACTGAAGCTTTCTTT.